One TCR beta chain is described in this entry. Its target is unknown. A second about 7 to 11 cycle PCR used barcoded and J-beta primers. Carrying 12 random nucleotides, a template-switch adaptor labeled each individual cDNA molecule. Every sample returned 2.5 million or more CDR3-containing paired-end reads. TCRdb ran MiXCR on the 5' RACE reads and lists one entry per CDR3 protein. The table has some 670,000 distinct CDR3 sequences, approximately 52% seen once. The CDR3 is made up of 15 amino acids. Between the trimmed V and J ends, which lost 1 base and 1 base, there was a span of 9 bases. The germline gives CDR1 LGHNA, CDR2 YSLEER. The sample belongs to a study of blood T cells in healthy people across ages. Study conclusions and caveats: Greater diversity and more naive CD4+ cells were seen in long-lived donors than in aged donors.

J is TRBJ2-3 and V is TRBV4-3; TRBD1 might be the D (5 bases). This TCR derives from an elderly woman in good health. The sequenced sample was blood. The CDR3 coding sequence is TGCGCCAGCAGCCAAGCGCTAGGGGGCACAGATACGCAGTATTTT. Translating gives CASSQALGGTDTQYF.